The present TCR beta chain was sequenced within a study of blood T cell repertoires in COVID-19. Across the whole study: The cDNA or gDNA used as material had been derived from T cells, B-cell-depleted T cells, or PBMCs.

Assay used: immunoSEQ multiplex PCR; TCRdb lists only in-frame clones, some missing. The sample lists about 160,000 clones; 90% were seen once. Sequencing used peripheral blood. The TCR sequence derives from a man aged 60 to 69 with active or convalescent COVID-19.

The CDR3 protein is CASRRTGGTEAFF. The DNA for the CDR3 is TGCGCCAGCAGACGGACAGGGGGTACTGAAGCTTTCTTT. J is TRBJ1-1 and V is TRBV10-2, with TRBD1 identical over 10 bases. The V gene's germline CDR1 is WSHSY and CDR2 SAAADI. The CDR3 is 13 residues long. V was pared by 6 bases and J by 5 bases, with 3 bases of the junction left unmatched.